The TCR beta chain under discussion was sequenced for a study of radiation and T cells in renal cell carcinoma (dated by TCRdb to the early 2020s). As for the study more broadly: Samples were obtained from a clinical trial, in which 15 Gy stereotactic body radiation therapy was delivered to primary renal cell carcinomas and nephrectomy was performed 4 weeks later. A total of 50 to 60 samples underwent TCR beta sequencing, made up of some 26 tumors and some 27 peripheral blood samples. Across all 53 samples, more than 4,000,000 unique CDR3 nucleotide sequences, encoding around 2.4 million unique CDR3 amino acid sequences, were identified. The paper's findings and limits, for the study overall: Effects of radiation dose or scheduling on the TCR repertoire could not be addressed with the single-armed trial design. An increase in top tumor clonotypes in blood was observed from baseline to 2 weeks post-radiation, followed by contraction by 4 weeks, which was taken to suggest transient expansion of tumor-resident clones. No pretreatment tumor biopsies were available, so the baseline intratumoral presence of clonotypes could not be determined. Tracking of blood repertoire dynamics stopped at about 4 weeks after treatment, with no follow-up past that point.

The immunoSEQ kit was used, according to the manufacturer's recommendations, to generate TCR beta libraries from genomic DNA. For library preparation, a first multiplex PCR was performed with proprietary primers, followed by a second PCR in which unique barcodes were added, and bead cleanups were performed after each round. A kit-provided positive control reaction and a negative control reaction were included in every sample batch. The final libraries underwent checking on an Agilent 4200 TapeStation D1000 ScreenTape, volumetric pooling, and quantification by qPCR. Sequencing ran on an Illumina NextSeq500 with a MidOutput 150-cycle cartridge, using 156 Read1 and 15 Index1 cycles with kit custom primers. The pooled library was loaded at approximately 1 pM, with a roughly 19% PhiX control spiked in. In the authors' own workflow: Vendor-processed data were analyzed in R, and a clonotype was defined as all T cells sharing the same CDR3 nucleotide sequence. In the clone abundance analyses, frequencies were normalized to the 10,000 most abundant clones in each sample. Public T cell clones, which averaged fewer than five per sample, were excluded before analysis. An abundance difference of at least 32-fold between compartments was the criterion for calling clonotypes tumor-enriched or baseline blood-enriched. A beta-binomial differential abundance model was used to identify clonotypes that expanded or contracted between blood time points. Similarity between tumor and blood repertoires was quantified using the Baroni-Urbani and Buser coefficient, and groups were compared with two-tailed Wilcoxon tests in R. TCRdb stores this immuneACCESS table with in-frame sequences only. Part of the clones is absent; in the studies checked, under half of the shortfall reflects unresolved V genes, and no reason is known for the rest. V and J calls and clone size are those listed in that table; D and trimming were worked out from the DNA. This sample has approximately 120,000 clones in its table, and about four fifths of those were observed once. The ten most abundant clones make up 5.8% of the sample.

Read against the paper, the sample's time point label means: blood 2 weeks post-SBRT. What this sample's treatment or condition label stands for: 15 Gy SBRT to primary tumor, nephrectomy 4 weeks later. To track tumor-enriched clonotypes, serial peripheral blood was sampled from radiation-treated patients at baseline and at 2 weeks and 4 weeks after SBRT. Every patient's renal cell carcinoma showed clear cell pathology. The QIAamp DNA Blood Mini Kit (Qiagen) was used to prepare genomic DNA for TCR sequencing. Only samples passing all quality control checks were included in the analyses. On this clone: Its cognate antigen has yet to be identified. Per-base qualities were not stored, and no clone one base away is much larger.

Sequenced material: blood, taken from a patient whose treatment included radiotherapy and nephrectomy. The TCR comes from a man in his fifties or sixties with renal cell carcinoma.

The DNA reads as follows: TGTGCCAGCAGCGAGGACCTCTACGAGCAGTACTTC. It encodes CASSEDLYEQYF. Here the chain combines TRBV2 and TRBJ2-7, with no confident D gene call. The germline V gene sets CDR1 to SNHLY and CDR2 to FYNNEI. Including cysteine and phenylalanine, the CDR3 has 12 amino acids. Only the CDR3 DNA is retained, 36 bases long and in frame from the first base. The V and J ends are trimmed by 6 bases and 3 bases, leaving 9 bases between them.